These T cell receptor beta chains were read from a single sample in a study of blood T cell repertoires in COVID-19. Assay used: immunoSEQ multiplex PCR; TCRdb lists only in-frame clones, some missing. The top ten clones hold approximately 18% of a sample with more than 85,000 clones, over 75% of them seen once. The sample comprised peripheral blood. The receptors were gathered from a human donor in a cohort sampled during active COVID-19. CDR3s include the opening cysteine and the closing phenylalanine or tryptophan. A D gene is named only where the DNA matches it firmly. The listing skips clone size in some rows; elsewhere it reads once, few, many or a size class.

D,V,J,size,CDR3,DNA
NA,TRBV9,TRBJ1-1,once,CASSPSLGTSEAFF,TGTGCCAGCAGCCCGTCCCTTGGTACTTCTGAAGCTTTCTTT
NA,TRBV6-2/TRBV6-3,TRBJ1-1,NA,CASSFLTEAFF,TGTGCCAGCAGCTTCCTCACTGAAGCTTTCTTT
TRBD1,TRBV2,TRBJ1-4,NA,CASKGARLGGENEKLFF,TGTGCCAGCAAGGGGGCTAGGCTCGGGGGCGAAAATGAAAAACTGTTTTTT
NA,TRBV11-2,TRBJ2-2,NA,CASSLGASRNTGELFF,TGTGCCAGCAGCTTAGGAGCTAGCAGGAACACCGGGGAGCTGTTTTTT
TRBD1,TRBV2,TRBJ1-1,NA,CASSEATGSSTEAFF,TGTGCCAGCAGTGAGGCGACAGGGTCATCCACTGAAGCTTTCTTT
NA,TRBV27,TRBJ2-7,once,CASSLKGAHSYEQYF,TGTGCCAGCAGTTTAAAAGGGGCACACTCCTACGAGCAGTACTTC
TRBD1,TRBV7-3,TRBJ2-7,few,CASSSGQGPTEQYF,TGTGCCAGCAGCTCGGGACAGGGGCCCACCGAGCAGTACTTC
NA,TRBV19,TRBJ1-1,NA,CASSPRGNTEAFF,TGTGCCAGTAGTCCTAGGGGGAACACTGAAGCTTTCTTT
NA,TRBV5-4,TRBJ2-2,once,CASSFPGGTGELFF,TGTGCCAGCAGCTTCCCCGGTGGCACCGGGGAGCTGTTTTTT
NA,TRBV12-3/TRBV12-4,TRBJ1-2,NA,CASSPTGYGYTF,TGTGCCAGCAGCCCGACAGGCTATGGCTACACCTTC
NA,TRBV6-5,TRBJ2-1,NA,CASSYQGGVEEQFF,TGTGCCAGCAGTTACCAAGGGGGTGTGGAGGAGCAGTTCTTC
TRBD1,TRBV24-1,TRBJ2-7,NA,CATSDPDRSCSYEQYF,TGTGCCACCAGTGATCCGGACAGGTCTTGCTCCTACGAGCAGTACTTC
NA,TRBV15,TRBJ1-2,NA,CATSRLLDGYTF,TGTGCCACCAGCAGACTCCTAGATGGCTACACCTTC
TRBD1,TRBV19,TRBJ1-2,NA,CASSTPGQINYGYTF,TGTGCCAGTAGTACCCCGGGACAGATTAACTATGGCTACACCTTC
TRBD1,TRBV9,TRBJ1-3,NA,CASSASGTASGNTIYF,TGTGCCAGCAGCGCCTCCGGGACAGCCTCTGGAAACACCATATATTTT
NA,TRBV2,TRBJ1-4,NA,CASSDSGREKLFF,TGTGCCAGCAGTGACTCCGGGAGGGAAAAACTGTTTTTT
NA,TRBV27,TRBJ2-7,NA,CASSLGLANEQYF,TGTGCCAGCAGTTTAGGTCTAGCTAACGAGCAGTACTTC
TRBD1,TRBV5-1,TRBJ1-1,NA,CASSPGTANTEAFF,TGCGCCAGCAGCCCTGGGACAGCGAACACTGAAGCTTTCTTT
TRBD1,TRBV27,TRBJ1-6,few,CASSFDRGYSPLHF,TGTGCCAGCAGTTTTGACAGGGGCTATTCACCCCTCCACTTT
NA,TRBV5-8,TRBJ1-5,NA,CASVGGNVGGSNQPQHF,TGTGCCAGCGTGGGGGGAAATGTGGGAGGTAGCAATCAGCCCCAGCATTTT
NA,TRBV30,TRBJ2-3,NA,CAWEGLPADTQYF,TGTGCCTGGGAGGGACTCCCCGCAGATACGCAGTATTTT
NA,TRBV7-9,TRBJ2-6,NA,CAIQSSSGANVLTF,TGTGCTATACAGAGCAGCTCTGGGGCCAACGTCCTGACTTTC
TRBD1,TRBV5-6,TRBJ2-3,NA,CASSWDRTNTDTQYF,TGTGCCAGCAGCTGGGACAGGACGAACACAGATACGCAGTATTTT
NA,TRBV9,TRBJ2-2,NA,CASKESFTGELFF,TGTGCCAGCAAGGAGTCGTTTACCGGGGAGCTGTTTTTT
NA,TRBV28,TRBJ2-7,NA,CASRQRGIPGLYEQYF,TGTGCCAGCAGACAACGCGGGATCCCAGGGCTCTACGAGCAGTACTTC
TRBD1,TRBV7-8,TRBJ2-2,NA,CASSLVRTGGAHTGELFF,TGTGCCAGCAGCTTAGTTAGGACAGGGGGCGCGCACACCGGGGAACTGTTTTTT
NA,TRBV27,TRBJ1-3,NA,CASSFRGGNTIYF,TGTGCCAGCAGTTTTAGGGGGGGAAACACCATATATTTT
NA,TRBV15,TRBJ1-5,NA,CATSYGSSNQPQHF,TGTGCCACCAGTTACGGTAGTAGCAATCAGCCCCAGCATTTT
TRBD2,TRBV7-2,TRBJ2-5,NA,CASSLVHPGLAGRETQYF,TGTGCCAGCAGCTTAGTTCATCCGGGACTAGCGGGGAGGGAGACCCAGTACTTC
NA,TRBV12-3/TRBV12-4,TRBJ2-5,NA,CASSIGGEETQYF,TGTGCCAGCAGCATCGGCGGGGAAGAGACCCAGTACTTC
TRBD2,TRBV7-2,TRBJ2-2,NA,CASSLFWGGLFF,TGTGCCAGCAGCTTATTCTGGGGGGGGCTGTTTTTT
NA,TRBV7-8,TRBJ1-5,NA,CASSSGTSNQPQHF,TGTGCCAGCAGCTCGGGAACTAGCAATCAGCCCCAGCATTTT
NA,TRBV9,TRBJ2-1,NA,CASSAQGNEQFF,TGTGCCAGCAGCGCTCAGGGGAATGAGCAGTTCTTC
NA,TRBV19,TRBJ1-4,NA,CASSSGRTNEKLFF,TGTGCCAGTAGTAGTGGCAGAACTAATGAAAAACTGTTTTTT
TRBD1,TRBV5-1,TRBJ1-5,NA,CASSLEGAKRPQHF,TGCGCCAGCAGCTTGGAGGGGGCGAAGCGGCCCCAGCATTTT
NA,TRBV28,TRBJ1-2,NA,CASSRFFGYTF,TGTGCCAGCAGTCGGTTTTTCGGCTACACCTTC
TRBD2,TRBV5-6,TRBJ2-3,NA,CASSRLAGPSTDTQYF,TGTGCCAGCAGCAGACTAGCGGGGCCCAGCACAGATACGCAGTATTTT
NA,TRBV6-6,TRBJ2-1,NA,CASRKRNQGLGEQFF,TGTGCCAGCAGGAAAAGGAACCAGGGGTTGGGGGAGCAGTTCTTC
TRBD1,TRBV2,TRBJ2-3,NA,CASSRTGEQYF,TGTGCCAGCAGTCGGACAGGGGAGCAGTATTTT
TRBD1,TRBV11-2,TRBJ1-3,NA,CASSPGQGVRNTIYF,TGTGCCAGCAGCCCAGGACAGGGAGTGAGAAACACCATATATTTT